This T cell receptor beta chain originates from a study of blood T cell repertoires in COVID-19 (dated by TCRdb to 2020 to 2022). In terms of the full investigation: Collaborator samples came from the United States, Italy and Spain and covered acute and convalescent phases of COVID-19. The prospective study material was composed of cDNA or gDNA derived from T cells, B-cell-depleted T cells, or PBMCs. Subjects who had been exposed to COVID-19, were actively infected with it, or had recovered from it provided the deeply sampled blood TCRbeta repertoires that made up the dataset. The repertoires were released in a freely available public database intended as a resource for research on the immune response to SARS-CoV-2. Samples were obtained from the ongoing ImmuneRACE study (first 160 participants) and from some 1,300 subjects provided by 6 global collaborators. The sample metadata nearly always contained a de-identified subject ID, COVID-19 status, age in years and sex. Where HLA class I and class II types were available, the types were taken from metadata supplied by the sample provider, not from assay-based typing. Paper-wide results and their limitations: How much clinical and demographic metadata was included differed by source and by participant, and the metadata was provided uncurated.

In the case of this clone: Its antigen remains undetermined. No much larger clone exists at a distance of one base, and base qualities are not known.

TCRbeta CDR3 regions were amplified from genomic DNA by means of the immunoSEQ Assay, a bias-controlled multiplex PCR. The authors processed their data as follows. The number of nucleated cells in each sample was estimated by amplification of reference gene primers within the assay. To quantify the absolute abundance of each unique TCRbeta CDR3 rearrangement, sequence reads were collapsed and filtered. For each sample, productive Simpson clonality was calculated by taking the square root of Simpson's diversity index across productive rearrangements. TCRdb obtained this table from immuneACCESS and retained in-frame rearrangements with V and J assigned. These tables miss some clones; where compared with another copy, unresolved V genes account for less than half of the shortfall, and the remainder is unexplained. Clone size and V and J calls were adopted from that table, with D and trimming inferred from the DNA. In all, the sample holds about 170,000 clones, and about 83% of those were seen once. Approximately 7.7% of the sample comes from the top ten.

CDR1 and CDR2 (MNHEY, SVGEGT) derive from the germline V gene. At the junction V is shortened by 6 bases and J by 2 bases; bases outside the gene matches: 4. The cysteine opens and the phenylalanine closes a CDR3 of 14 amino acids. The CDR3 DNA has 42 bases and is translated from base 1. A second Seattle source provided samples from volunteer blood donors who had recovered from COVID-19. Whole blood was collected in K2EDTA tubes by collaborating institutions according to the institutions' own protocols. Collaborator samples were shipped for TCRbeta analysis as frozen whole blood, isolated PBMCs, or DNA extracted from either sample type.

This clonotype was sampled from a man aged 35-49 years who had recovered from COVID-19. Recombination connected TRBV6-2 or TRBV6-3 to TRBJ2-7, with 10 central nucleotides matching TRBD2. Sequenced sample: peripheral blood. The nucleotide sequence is TGTGCCAGCAGCCTAGCGGGAGCTACCTACGAGCAGTACTTC. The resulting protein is CASSLAGATYEQYF.